This T cell receptor beta chain emerged from a study of T cell repertoires in cytomegalovirus infection. Study-wide points: The ex vivo response showed dominance by HLA-C-restricted CMV-specific TCR beta clonotypes.

V lost 5 bases to trimming and J lost 0 bases; unmatched junction nucleotides: 6. The CDR3 length is 15 residues. Germline CDR1 reads SGHTA; CDR2 reads FQGNSA. As regards this clonotype: Its antigen is as yet unknown.

Each CDR3 protein gets one entry after TCRdb re-called the reads with MiXCR. This sample has roughly 150,000 distinct CDR3 sequences, with around 30% found just once. The specimen was CD8+ T cells from cultured PBMCs, collected from culture after CMV antigen stimulation. This sequence originates from a human donor in good health (CMV status not recorded). Some clones in this sample may be carry-over from other donors' samples. The chain employs TRBV7-2 and TRBJ2-7, with TRBD1 identical over 8 bases. In DNA form, the CDR3 reads TGTGCCAGCAGCCCAGGGACAGGATACTCCTACGAGCAGTACTTC. Amino acids: CASSPGTGYSYEQYF.